These 19 T cell receptor beta chains came from one sample sequenced in a study of T cell responses to AZD1222 COVID-19 vaccine. Clones were sequenced by immunoSEQ multiplex PCR, and TCRdb holds only the in-frame ones, with some missing. The sample carries 95,000 to 150,000 clones, roughly 91% recorded once. The sample consisted of peripheral blood, taken on day 0 of MenACWY control vaccination. Receptors originate from an adult in good health.

The rearrangement links TRBV7-3 to TRBJ2-7; D unresolved. Trimming shortened V by 3 bases and J by 6 bases, and 12 bases separated the two germline ends. CDR1 SGHTA and CDR2 FQGTGA come from the germline V gene. This CDR3 is built from 13 residues. CDR3 amino acids: CASSFTGLGEQYF. The CDR3, as DNA: TGTGCCAGCAGCTTTACGGGCCTTGGCGAGCAGTACTTC. The whole variable domain, remainder taken from reference TRBV7-3 and TRBJ2-7, is GAGVSQTPSNKVTEKGKYVELRCDPISGHTALYWYRQSLGQGPEFLIYFQGTGAADDSGLPNDRFFAVRPEGSVSTLKIQRTERGDSAVYLCASSFTGLGEQYFGPGTRLTVT.

The rearrangement uses TRBV7-6 and TRBJ1-4; D gene unclear. Between the trimmed V and J ends, which lost 7 bases and 5 bases, there was a span of 11 bases. Per germline, CDR1 SGHVS and CDR2 FNYEAQ. This CDR3 comprises 13 residues. CDR3 amino acids: CASMRDLNEKLFF. CDR3 DNA: TGTGCCAGCATGAGAGATTTAAATGAAAAACTGTTTTTT.

V gene TRBV11-2 combines with J gene TRBJ2-7, with TRBD2 identical over 10 bases. From germline, CDR1 is SGHAT and CDR2 FQNNGV. The CDR3 has 19 residues. The J segment lost 2 bases and the V segment lost 3 bases, leaving 16 bases of the junction unmatched. CDR3 nucleotides: TGTGCCAGCAGCTTGGGTTTTATTAGCGGGGGGCCACAAACCTACGAGCAGTACGTC. This translates into CASSLGFISGGPQTYEQYV.

This clone appeared a single time. The V and J genes are TRBV5-1 and TRBJ2-7; possible D gene TRBD1, 6 bases. Trimming removed 0 bases from V and 2 bases from J, with 12 bases in between. The germline CDR1 and CDR2 sequences are SGHRS and YFSETQ. This CDR3 comprises 15 residues. The CDR3 here is CASSLDPGDPYEQYV. The CDR3 DNA sequence: TGCGCCAGCAGCTTGGATCCAGGGGACCCCTACGAGCAGTACGTC.

J is TRBJ2-3 and V is TRBV28, with 9 nucleotides matching TRBD1. Germline CDR1 is MDHEN and CDR2 is SYDVKM. There are 15 residues in the CDR3. The ends lost 8 bases at V and 2 bases at J; junction bases unmatched: 8. The CDR3 protein is CASGTGGANTDTQYF. CDR3 nucleotide sequence: TGTGCCAGCGGAACAGGGGGCGCCAACACAGATACGCAGTATTTT.

The chain has TRBV20-1 and TRBJ2-1; D is undetermined. Germline CDR1 and CDR2: DFQATT and SNEGSKA (reference sequence). The CDR3 extends over 15 amino acids. Trimming shortened V by 3 bases and J by 0 bases, and 12 bases separated the two germline ends. This CDR3 is CSASRPASSYNEQFF. CDR3 nucleotides: TGCAGTGCTAGTCGGCCAGCGAGCTCCTACAATGAGCAGTTCTTC.

This chain uses TRBV28 with TRBJ2-1; a weak D match, TRBD2 (7 bases). V lost 5 bases to trimming and J lost 7 bases, with 21 bases between them. CDR3 length equals 16 residues. The germline V gene encodes CDR1 MDHEN and CDR2 SYDVKM. CDR3 sequence reads: CASSITYGGRMNEQFF. CDR3 nucleotide sequence: TGTGCCAGCAGTATTACGTACGGGGGGCGGATGAATGAGCAGTTCTTC.

The rearrangement uses TRBV6-2 or TRBV6-3 and TRBJ1-4; 9 bases fit TRBD1. The CDR3 has 13 residues. The ends lost 5 bases at V and 12 bases at J; junction bases unmatched: 7. Germline V gene sequence: CDR1 MNHEY, CDR2 SVGEGT. Here the CDR3 reads CASSRDREWELFF. The CDR3, as DNA: TGTGCCAGCAGTCGGGACAGGGAGTGGGAACTGTTTTTT.

A few counts support this clone. V gene TRBV28 combines with J gene TRBJ1-2; D unresolved. Between the trimmed V and J ends, which lost 2 bases and 5 bases, there was a span of 12 bases. Germline lookup yields CDR1 MDHEN and CDR2 SYDVKM. The CDR3 extends over 14 amino acids. The CDR3 DNA reads TGTGCCAGCAGTTTACGCGGTTATGGGTATGGCTACACCTTC. Protein sequence: CASSLRGYGYGYTF.

This CDR3 is CASGLTGGNQPQHF. CDR3 nucleotide sequence: TGTGCCAGCGGTCTGACGGGTGGCAATCAGCCCCAGCATTTT. This chain uses TRBV27 with TRBJ1-5, with D hard to call. CDR1 is MNHEY, CDR2 SMNVEV, per germline (reference sequence). This CDR3 contains 14 residues. Deletions cut 8 bases from V and 2 bases from J, with 13 bases between.

J is TRBJ1-2 and V is TRBV13; TRBD1 aligns across 10 bases. V dropped 6 bases and J dropped 5; count of bases not matched to a gene: 6. This CDR3 is built from 14 residues. The V gene's germline CDR1 is PRHDT and CDR2 FYEKMQ (reference sequence). CDR3 in amino acids: CASSSGTGVYGYTF. The DNA of the CDR3 is TGTGCCAGCAGTTCCGGGACAGGGGTATATGGCTACACCTTC.

The rearrangement uses TRBV19 and TRBJ2-7, with a weak D call TRBD1 (7 bases). V was trimmed by 10 bases and J by 0 bases, leaving 10 bases between them. Germline CDR1 and CDR2: LNHDA and SQIVND (reference sequence). CDR3 size: 12 residues. The CDR3 DNA reads as TGTGCCACCCAGGGGGGCTCCTACGAGCAGTACTTC. It encodes CATQGGSYEQYF.

The chain recombines TRBV3-1 (or the pseudogene TRBV3-2) with TRBJ1-3; D unresolved. Germline CDR1 and CDR2: LGHDT and YNNKEL (reference sequence). This CDR3 is 15 amino acids long. V was clipped by 0 bases and J by 4 bases, with 10 bases between them. The CDR3 protein is CASSQERPGGNTIYF. The CDR3 nucleotides are TGTGCCAGCAGCCAAGAAAGGCCGGGCGGAAACACCATATATTTT.

V is TRBV27 and J is TRBJ2-1, with 12 bases lining up with TRBD2. The V segment lost 4 bases and the J segment 2 bases; nucleotides outside the gene matches: 6. This CDR3 has 17 residues. CDR1 and CDR2 from the germline V gene are MNHEY and SMNVEV (reference sequence). CDR3 sequence: CASSSLAGGHTYNEQFF. The DNA of the CDR3 is TGTGCCAGCAGTTCCCTAGCGGGGGGGCACACCTACAATGAGCAGTTCTTC.

V is TRBV7-2 and J is TRBJ2-1; D is ambiguous. The CDR3 extends over 13 amino acids. Germline-derived CDR1 and CDR2 are SGHTA and FQGNSA. V was trimmed by 3 bases and J by 2 bases, leaving 5 bases between them. Written as DNA, the CDR3 is TGTGCCAGCAGCTTGGCTACCTACAATGAGCAGTTCTTC. Its protein is CASSLATYNEQFF.

The chain employs TRBV6-5 and TRBJ1-3; 8 positions match TRBD1. The CDR3 runs to 15 residues. The J segment lost 7 bases and the V segment lost 6 bases, leaving 11 bases of the junction unmatched. CDR1 and CDR2 from the germline V gene are MNHEY and SVGAGI. The CDR3 reads CASSDRGQGRNTIYF. The CDR3 DNA reads as TGTGCCAGCAGCGACAGGGGTCAGGGTAGGAACACCATATATTTT.

The chain carries TRBV2 and TRBJ1-2; D is ambiguous. Germline loops: CDR1 SNHLY, CDR2 FYNNEI. The V end was cut by 6 bases, the J end by 0 bases, with 14 bases between. The length of the CDR3 is 15 residues. In DNA form, the CDR3 reads TGTGCCAGCAGAAGGACGGAAAAAGCTAACTATGGCTACACCTTC. This encodes CASRRTEKANYGYTF.

This chain connects TRBV2 to TRBJ2-2; D might be TRBD2 (7 bases). V was pared by 9 bases and J by 3 bases, with 17 bases between. This CDR3 is built from 15 residues. CDR1 is SNHLY, CDR2 FYNNEI, per germline. CDR3 sequence: CASTPGAGDTGELFF. The CDR3 nucleotides are TGTGCCAGTACCCCGGGGGCGGGGGACACCGGGGAGCTGTTTTTT.

V and J are TRBV2 and TRBJ2-7; 11 bases map to TRBD2. V shed 2 bases, J shed 3 bases, and the junction held 3 bases outside the gene matches. CDR3 length: 15 amino acids. Germline V gene lookup returns CDR1 SNHLY and CDR2 FYNNEI. The CDR3 region has the DNA TGTGCCAGCAGTGAAACTAGCGGGAGCGGCTACGAGCAGTACTTC. This codes for CASSETSGSGYEQYF.